This passage covers 22 T cell receptor beta chains from one sample sequenced in a study of blood T cell repertoires in COVID-19. Clones were sequenced by immunoSEQ multiplex PCR, and TCRdb holds only the in-frame ones, with some missing. The sample records 68,000 or so clones, roughly 91% being singletons. Source material: peripheral blood. The receptors stem from a man aged 50 to 60 with active COVID-19.

This rearrangement joins TRBV27 to TRBJ1-4; D unresolved. The germline V and J ends were trimmed by 5 bases and 0 bases, with 7 bases remaining between them. Germline lookup yields CDR1 MNHEY and CDR2 SMNVEV (reference sequence). The CDR3 extends over 14 amino acids. The DNA of the CDR3 is TGTGCCAGCAGTCGGGGATCAACTAATGAAAAACTGTTTTTT. This gives the protein CASSRGSTNEKLFF.

Here the CDR3 DNA reads TGTGCCAGCACTCGACTAGCGGGAGACACCGGGGAGCTGTTTTTT. Translation gives CASTRLAGDTGELFF. The chain links TRBV3-1 (or the pseudogene TRBV3-2) to TRBJ2-2, with 12 bases that match TRBD2. Germline V CDR1 and CDR2: LGHDT, YNNKEL (reference sequence). The CDR3 consists of 15 residues. Trimming took 7 bases from V and 3 from J; bases not matched to a gene: 3.

The chain has TRBV5-4 and TRBJ1-6; D uncertain. V lost 0 bases and J lost 8, with 6 bases in between. There are 13 residues in the CDR3. Germline V gene sequence: CDR1 SGHNT, CDR2 YYREEE (reference sequence). CDR3 nucleotides: TGTGCCAGCAGCTTGGCAGAGGATTCACCCCTCCACTTT. This translates into CASSLAEDSPLHF.

The V and J genes are TRBV7-3 and TRBJ2-1; 10 bases match TRBD2. Germline values: CDR1 SGHTA, CDR2 FQGTGA. With V trimmed by 5 bases and J by 4 bases, 11 bases remained unmatched. This CDR3 is 17 amino acids long. CDR3 residues: CASSPFARAGGYNEQFF. CDR3 DNA sequence: TGTGCCAGCAGCCCGTTTGCCCGAGCGGGAGGGTACAATGAGCAGTTCTTC.

The chain recombines TRBV29-1 with TRBJ2-1; TRBD1 matches 8 bases. Germline CDR1 reads SQVTM; CDR2 reads ANQGSEA. V was pared by 5 bases and J by 6 bases, with 6 bases of the junction left unmatched. The CDR3 runs to 13 residues. DNA of the CDR3: TGCAGCGTTAGAACAGGGGGTTTCAATGAGCAGTTCTTC. It codes for CSVRTGGFNEQFF.

A few counts support this clone. The chain recombines TRBV3-1 (or the pseudogene TRBV3-2) with TRBJ1-1; D remains ambiguous. This CDR3 contains 14 residues. The V gene lost 3 bases and the J gene lost 8 bases, with 16 bases spanning the gap. Germline V gene sequence: CDR1 LGHDT, CDR2 YNNKEL (reference sequence). The CDR3 loop is CASSHGLNTREAFF. Written as DNA, the CDR3 is TGTGCCAGCAGCCATGGACTTAACACGAGGGAAGCTTTCTTT.

In nucleotides, the CDR3 is TGTGCCAGCAGCCGGGACAGGGGAGGGACTGAAGCTTTCTTT. Its protein is CASSRDRGGTEAFF. The V and J genes are TRBV7-2 and TRBJ1-1; 10 nucleotides align to TRBD1. Losses at the gene ends were 5 bases for V and 5 bases for J; bases not matched to a gene: 5. The V gene's germline CDR1 is SGHTA and CDR2 FQGNSA. This CDR3 is built from 14 residues. Drawing the rest from reference TRBV7-2 and TRBJ1-1, the complete variable domain is GAGVSQSPSNKVTEKGKDVELRCDPISGHTALYWYRQSLGQGLEFLIYFQGNSAPDKSGLPSDRFSAERTGGSVSTLTIQRTQQEDSAVYLCASSRDRGGTEAFFGQGTRLTVV.

This sequence joins TRBV18 and TRBJ1-4; the D is unclear. The CDR3 runs to 17 residues. Deletions cut 4 bases from V and 0 bases from J, with 15 bases between. From germline, CDR1 is KGHSH and CDR2 LQKENI. The CDR3 here is CASSLTVITATNEKLFF. DNA for the CDR3: TGTGCCAGCTCACTCACTGTGATAACTGCAACTAATGAAAAACTGTTTTTT.

The V call is TRBV7-9, the J call TRBJ1-1, with a tentative D call TRBD1 (6 bases). In germline, CDR1 is SEHNR, CDR2 FQNEAQ (reference sequence). CDR3 size: 15 residues. Between the trimmed V and J ends, which lost 9 bases and 1 base, there was a span of 18 bases. CDR3 DNA: TGTGCCAGTTTACCGGGACACCTACCGAACACTGAAGCTTTCTTT. Protein: CASLPGHLPNTEAFF.

The chain has TRBV6-5 and TRBJ1-6, with D perhaps TRBD1 (6 bases). CDR1 and CDR2 (germline): MNHEY, SVGAGI. This CDR3 region has 16 residues. V was trimmed by 4 bases and J by 9 bases, leaving 19 bases between them. The CDR3 coding sequence is TGTGCCAGCAGTTCCACCAGAGGGGGGGGGCCTTCACCCCTCCACTTT. This gives the protein CASSSTRGGGPSPLHF.

In its sample, this clone was seen a few times. The rearrangement uses TRBV19 and TRBJ2-5; possibly TRBD1 for D (6 bases). Germline V gives CDR1 LNHDA, CDR2 SQIVND (reference sequence). V lost 3 bases and J 2 bases, leaving 13 bases between the germline ends. This CDR3 has 15 amino acids. The CDR3 DNA reads TGTGCCAGTAGTATCATCGGGCAGGGGCAAGAGACCCAGTACTTC. Its protein is CASSIIGQGQETQYF.

This clone was seen a single time. V and J are TRBV5-1 and TRBJ1-4; D is uncertain. This CDR3 comprises 16 residues. V lost 0 bases and J 0 bases, leaving 9 bases between the germline ends. Looked up from germline, CDR1 is SGHRS and CDR2 is YFSETQ. The CDR3 sequence: CASSLDSQSTNEKLFF. The CDR3, as DNA: TGCGCCAGCAGCTTGGATTCCCAATCAACTAATGAAAAACTGTTTTTT.

The chain has TRBV9 and TRBJ1-2; 8 bases are shared with TRBD1. This CDR3 comprises 15 residues. Germline V gives CDR1 SGDLS, CDR2 YYNGEE. The V gene end was trimmed by 3 bases and the J gene end by 4 bases; junction bases not matched to a gene: 8. Here the CDR3 DNA reads TGTGCCAGCAGCGCCCTAGACAGGGGAGCCTATGGCTACACCTTC. Translation: CASSALDRGAYGYTF.

The genes are TRBV5-6 and TRBJ1-1; D is uncertain. This CDR3 region has 17 residues. Germline assignment: CDR1 SGHDT and CDR2 YYEEEE. V dropped 4 bases and J dropped 0 bases, with 19 bases sitting between them. This CDR3 reads CASSLTPGSTLNTEAFF. The CDR3, as DNA: TGTGCCAGCAGCCTGACTCCGGGATCAACATTGAACACTGAAGCTTTCTTT.

The chain employs TRBV27 and TRBJ1-1, with D possibly TRBD1 on 6 matching bases. Trimming took off 2 bases at V and 4 bases at J, with 17 bases between the two ends. The CDR3 has 16 amino acids. Germline CDR1 is MNHEY and CDR2 is SMNVEV (reference sequence). CDR3 sequence: CASSLDLGGVLTEAFF. CDR3 nucleotide sequence: TGTGCCAGCAGTTTAGACCTAGGGGGGGTTCTCACTGAAGCTTTCTTT.

The chain combines TRBV29-1 with TRBJ1-2, with 11 bases lining up with TRBD1. Germline V gives CDR1 SQVTM, CDR2 ANQGSEA. Unmatched junction bases numbered 12, after V lost 6 bases and J lost 9 bases. This CDR3 comprises 14 residues. The chain's CDR3 is CSVGQGAAVRSYTF. The CDR3, as DNA: TGCAGCGTCGGACAGGGGGCAGCGGTTAGGAGCTACACCTTC.

V is TRBV5-1 and J is TRBJ2-7; 9 nucleotides align to TRBD1. This CDR3 spans 14 amino acids. V was pared by 3 bases and J by 5 bases, with 6 bases of the junction left unmatched. Germline V gives CDR1 SGHRS, CDR2 YFSETQ. CDR3 sequence (DNA): TGCGCCAGCAGCTCGAGGACAGGGGACGACGAGCAGTACTTC. Protein product: CASSSRTGDDEQYF.

V usage is TRBV2 and J usage is TRBJ2-7; 10 bases are shared with TRBD2. The V gene end was trimmed by 5 bases and the J gene end by 3 bases; junction bases not matched to a gene: 1. This CDR3 is built from 13 residues. Germline V gene sequence: CDR1 SNHLY, CDR2 FYNNEI. As DNA, the CDR3 is TGTGCCAGCAGTAGACTAGCGGGCTACGAGCAGTACTTC. It specifies CASSRLAGYEQYF. Filled out from reference TRBV2 and TRBJ2-7, the complete variable domain reads EPEVTQTPSHQVTQMGQEVILRCVPISNHLYFYWYRQILGQKVEFLVSFYNNEISEKSEIFDDQFSVERPDGSNFTLKIRSTKLEDSAMYFCASSRLAGYEQYFGPGTRLTVT.

This chain uses TRBV5-1 with TRBJ1-1; TRBD1 might be the D (6 bases). Germline CDR1 is SGHRS and CDR2 is YFSETQ. V lost 0 bases to trimming and J lost 1 base, with 13 bases between them. The CDR3 consists of 16 residues. CDR3 DNA sequence: TGCGCCAGCAGCTTGGAGTTTCAGGGGCCGAACACTGAAGCTTTCTTT. Translation gives CASSLEFQGPNTEAFF.

The chain uses TRBV28 and TRBJ1-4; no clear D. In germline, CDR1 is MDHEN, CDR2 SYDVKM. V shed 5 bases and J shed 4 bases, with 20 bases lying between them. The CDR3 runs 17 residues. The CDR3 region is CASSIPPSRGGNEKLFF. CDR3 sequence (DNA): TGTGCCAGCAGTATCCCACCTAGCCGAGGAGGTAATGAAAAACTGTTTTTT.

The rearrangement links TRBV2 to TRBJ2-2, with TRBD2 identical over 7 bases. The CDR3 is 16 amino acids. V shed 3 bases and J 6 bases; nucleotides not matched to a gene: 10. Germline CDR1 reads SNHLY; CDR2 reads FYNNEI. The chain's CDR3 is CASSEQGGSVAGELFF. The CDR3 coding sequence is TGTGCCAGCAGTGAGCAAGGCGGGAGCGTGGCCGGGGAGCTGTTTTTT.

A note on this clone: One end of the junction fails to match germline, which may point to a read error. The genes are TRBV7-9 and TRBJ2-7; TRBD1 aligns across 11 bases. CDR1 SEHNR and CDR2 FQNEAQ come from the germline V gene (reference sequence). The CDR3 extends over 12 amino acids. The CDR3: CASSSLGTGGDF. CDR3 nucleotide sequence: TGTGCCAGCAGCTCTTTAGGGACAGGGGGAGACTTC. Together with reference TRBV7-9 and TRBJ2-7, the CDR3 gives the full variable domain: DTGVSQNPRHKITKRGQNVTFRCDPISEHNRLYWYRQTLGQGPEFLTYFQNEAQLEKSRLLSDRFSAERPKGSFSTLEIQRTEQGDSAMYLCASSSLGTGGDFGPGTRLTVT.